This entry describes one T cell receptor (beta chain). Its antigen is unknown. This entry is derived from a study of T-cell memory formation after mild COVID-19. Study-wide points: Second-wave clones reaching peak frequency on day 37 lacked confirmed SARS-CoV-2 specificity.

TCRdb redid the calling of the 5' RACE reads with MiXCR, one entry per CDR3 protein. The data hold some 160,000 distinct CDR3 sequences, with approximately 13% observed a single time. This TCR came from a man younger than 30 who had mild COVID-19 (a few samples of this study predate the infection). Cell type and time point are not known. Sequences were obtained from PBMCs or a T cell subset sorted from them (not recorded which).

In nucleotides, the CDR3 is TGTGCCAGCAGCCCTACGCTAGAGACCCAGTACTTC. It encodes CASSPTLETQYF. This chain joins TRBV7-2 and TRBJ2-5; D remains unclear. The germline CDR1 and CDR2 sequences are SGHTA and FQGNSA. Between the trimmed V and J ends, which lost 5 bases and 4 bases, there was a span of 8 bases. This CDR3 spans 12 amino acids.